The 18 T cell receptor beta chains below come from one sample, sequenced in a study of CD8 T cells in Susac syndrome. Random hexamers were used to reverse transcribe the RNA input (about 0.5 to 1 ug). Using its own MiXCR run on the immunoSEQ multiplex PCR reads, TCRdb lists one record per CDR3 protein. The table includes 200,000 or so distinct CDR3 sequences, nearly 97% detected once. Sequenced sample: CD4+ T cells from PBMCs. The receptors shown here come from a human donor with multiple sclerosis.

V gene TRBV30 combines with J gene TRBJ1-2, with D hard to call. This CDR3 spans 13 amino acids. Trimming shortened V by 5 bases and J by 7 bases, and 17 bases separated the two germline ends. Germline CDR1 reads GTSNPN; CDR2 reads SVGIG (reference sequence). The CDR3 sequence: CAWLWVAGFGYTF. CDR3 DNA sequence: TGTGCCTGGCTATGGGTCGCGGGCTTTGGCTACACCTTC.

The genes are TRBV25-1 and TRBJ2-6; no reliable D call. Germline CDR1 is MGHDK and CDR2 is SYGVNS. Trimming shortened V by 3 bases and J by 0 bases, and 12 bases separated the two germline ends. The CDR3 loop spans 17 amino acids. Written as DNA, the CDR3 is TGTGCCAGCAGTGACCGGACGGTGCTCTCTGGGGCCAACGTCCTGACTTTC. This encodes CASSDRTVLSGANVLTF.

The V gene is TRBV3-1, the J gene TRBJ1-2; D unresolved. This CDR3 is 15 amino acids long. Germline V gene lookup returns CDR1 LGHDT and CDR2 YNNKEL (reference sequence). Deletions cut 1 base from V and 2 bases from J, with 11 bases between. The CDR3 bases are TGTGCCAGCAGCCAAGGCCAGAGGCCCAACTATGGCTACACCTTC. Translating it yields CASSQGQRPNYGYTF.

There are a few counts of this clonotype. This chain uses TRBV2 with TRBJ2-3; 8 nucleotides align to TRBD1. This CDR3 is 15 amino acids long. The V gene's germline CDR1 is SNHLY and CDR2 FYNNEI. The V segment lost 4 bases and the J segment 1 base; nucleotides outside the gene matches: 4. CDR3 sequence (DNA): TGTGCCAGCAGTGGACCGGGACAGGGCACAGATACGCAGTATTTT. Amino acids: CASSGPGQGTDTQYF.

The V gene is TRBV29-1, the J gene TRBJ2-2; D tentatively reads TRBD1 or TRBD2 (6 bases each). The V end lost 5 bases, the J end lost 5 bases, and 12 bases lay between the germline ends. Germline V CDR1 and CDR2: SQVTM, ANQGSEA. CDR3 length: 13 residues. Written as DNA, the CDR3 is TGCAGCGTTTCCGGAGGGGGGACCGGGGAGCTGTTTTTT. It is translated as CSVSGGGTGELFF.

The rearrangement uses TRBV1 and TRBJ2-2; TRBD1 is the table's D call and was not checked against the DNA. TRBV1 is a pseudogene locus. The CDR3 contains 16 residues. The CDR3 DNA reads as TGCACCAGCAGCCAAGCGAGAGGGGATAACACCGGGGAGCTGTTTTTT. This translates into CTSSQARGDNTGELFF.

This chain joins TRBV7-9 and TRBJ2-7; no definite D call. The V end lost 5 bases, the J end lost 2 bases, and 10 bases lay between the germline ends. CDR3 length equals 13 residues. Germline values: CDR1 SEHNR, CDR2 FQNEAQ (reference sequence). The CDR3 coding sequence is TGTGCCAGCAGCCGGTATTTCGCCTACGAGCAGTACTTC. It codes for CASSRYFAYEQYF.

The DNA for the CDR3 is TGTGCCATCAGTGAGTCGGGGACGTCGGGTGGCTACACCTTC. Protein product: CAISESGTSGGYTF. The chain uses TRBV10-3 and TRBJ1-2, with a possible D match to TRBD1 (5 bases). Looked up from germline, CDR1 is ENHRY and CDR2 is SYGVKD. The CDR3 is 14 amino acids. The V end was cut by 0 bases, the J end by 7 bases, with 12 bases between.

This chain's CDR3 is CASSFTGGSNQPQHF. CDR3 bases: TGTGCCAGCAGTTTTACGGGTGGGAGCAATCAGCCCCAGCATTTT. This sequence joins TRBV27 and TRBJ1-5; D not certain. Trimming left V 3 bases short and J 1 base short, with 10 bases between. CDR3 length: 15 residues. Germline lookup yields CDR1 MNHEY and CDR2 SMNVEV (reference sequence).

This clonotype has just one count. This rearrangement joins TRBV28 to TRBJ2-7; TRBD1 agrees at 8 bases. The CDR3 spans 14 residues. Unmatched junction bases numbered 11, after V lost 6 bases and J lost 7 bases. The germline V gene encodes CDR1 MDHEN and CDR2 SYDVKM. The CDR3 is CASSLDRGPGEQYF. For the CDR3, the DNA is TGTGCCAGCAGCCTAGACAGGGGACCAGGAGAGCAGTACTTC. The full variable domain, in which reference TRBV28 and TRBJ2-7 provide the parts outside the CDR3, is DVKVTQSSRYLVKRTGEKVFLECVQDMDHENMFWYRQDPGLGLRLIYFSYDVKMKEKGDIPEGYSVSREKKERFSLILESASTNQTSMYLCASSLDRGPGEQYFGPGTRLTVT.

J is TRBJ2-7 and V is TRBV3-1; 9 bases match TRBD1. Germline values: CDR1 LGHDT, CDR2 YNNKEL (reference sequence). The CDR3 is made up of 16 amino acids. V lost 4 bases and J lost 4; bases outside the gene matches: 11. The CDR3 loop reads CASSPEGQGIVYEQYF. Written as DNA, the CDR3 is TGTGCCAGCAGCCCAGAGGGACAGGGTATCGTTTACGAGCAGTACTTC.

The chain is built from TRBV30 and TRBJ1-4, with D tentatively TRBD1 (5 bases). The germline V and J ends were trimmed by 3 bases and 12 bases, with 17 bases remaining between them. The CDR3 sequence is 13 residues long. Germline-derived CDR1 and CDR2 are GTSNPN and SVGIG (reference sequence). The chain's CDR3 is CAWRDRGPAELFF. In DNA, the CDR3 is TGTGCCTGGAGGGACCGGGGCCCGGCGGAACTGTTTTTT.

The CDR3 sequence is CASSFTGDSNQPQHF. CDR3 bases: TGTGCCAGCAGCTTCACAGGGGATAGCAATCAGCCCCAGCATTTT. The chain couples TRBV7-2 to TRBJ1-5; 7 bases are shared with TRBD1. V was pared by 3 bases and J by 0 bases, with 2 bases of the junction left unmatched. Germline-derived CDR1 and CDR2 are SGHTA and FQGNSA. This CDR3 region has 15 residues.

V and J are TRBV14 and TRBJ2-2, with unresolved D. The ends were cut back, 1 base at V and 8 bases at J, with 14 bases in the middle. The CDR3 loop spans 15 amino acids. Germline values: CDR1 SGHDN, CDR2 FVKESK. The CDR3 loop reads CASSQGAYVGGELFF. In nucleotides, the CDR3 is TGTGCCAGCAGCCAAGGGGCGTACGTTGGAGGGGAGCTGTTTTTT.

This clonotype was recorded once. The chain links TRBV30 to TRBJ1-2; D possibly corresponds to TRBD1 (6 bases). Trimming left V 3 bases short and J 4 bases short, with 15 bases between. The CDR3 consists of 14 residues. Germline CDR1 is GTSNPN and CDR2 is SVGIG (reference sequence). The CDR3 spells CAWRDRDSSYGYTF. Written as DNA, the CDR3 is TGTGCCTGGAGGGACAGAGACTCCTCCTATGGCTACACCTTC.

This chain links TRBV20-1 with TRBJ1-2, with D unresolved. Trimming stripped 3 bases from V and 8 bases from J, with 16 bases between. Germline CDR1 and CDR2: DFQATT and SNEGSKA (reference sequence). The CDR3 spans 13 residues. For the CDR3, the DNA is TGCAGTGCTAGTGTCGGCGGGCTGGGGGGCTACACCTTC. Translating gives CSASVGGLGGYTF.

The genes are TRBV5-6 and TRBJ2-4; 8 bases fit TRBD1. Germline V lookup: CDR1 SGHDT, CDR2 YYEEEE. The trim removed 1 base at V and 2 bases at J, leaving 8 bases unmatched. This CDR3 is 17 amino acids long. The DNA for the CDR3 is TGTGCCAGCAGCTTGCGACAGGGGCATGTATCCAAAAACATTCAGTACTTC. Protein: CASSLRQGHVSKNIQYF. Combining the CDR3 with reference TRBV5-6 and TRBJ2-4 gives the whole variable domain DAGVTQSPTHLIKTRGQQVTLRCSPKSGHDTVSWYQQALGQGPQFIFQYYEEEERQRGNFPDRFSGHQFPNYSSELNVNALLLGDSALYLCASSLRQGHVSKNIQYFGAGTRLSVL.

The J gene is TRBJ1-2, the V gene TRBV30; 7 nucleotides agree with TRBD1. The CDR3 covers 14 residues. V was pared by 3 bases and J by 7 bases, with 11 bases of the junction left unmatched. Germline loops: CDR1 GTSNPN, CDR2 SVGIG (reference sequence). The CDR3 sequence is CAWRIRGRGSGYTF. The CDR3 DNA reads TGTGCCTGGAGGATAAGGGGGCGAGGTAGTGGCTACACCTTC. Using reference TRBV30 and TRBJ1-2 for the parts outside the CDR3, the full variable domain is SQTIHQWPATLVQPVGSPLSLECTVEGTSNPNLYWYRQAAGRGLQLLFYSVGIGQISSEVPQNLSASRPQDRQFILSSKKLLLSDSGFYLCAWRIRGRGSGYTFGSGTRLTVV.